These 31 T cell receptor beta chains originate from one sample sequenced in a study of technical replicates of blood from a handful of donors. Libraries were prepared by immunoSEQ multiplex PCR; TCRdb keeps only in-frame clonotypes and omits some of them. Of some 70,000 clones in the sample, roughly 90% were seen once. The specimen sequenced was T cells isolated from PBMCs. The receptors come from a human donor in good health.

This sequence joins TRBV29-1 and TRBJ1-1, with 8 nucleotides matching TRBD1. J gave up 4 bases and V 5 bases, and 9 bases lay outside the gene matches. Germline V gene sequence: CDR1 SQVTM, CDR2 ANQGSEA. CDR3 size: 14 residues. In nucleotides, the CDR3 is TGCAGCGTTAAAACAGGGGGAATAGGCACTGAAGCTTTCTTT. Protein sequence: CSVKTGGIGTEAFF.

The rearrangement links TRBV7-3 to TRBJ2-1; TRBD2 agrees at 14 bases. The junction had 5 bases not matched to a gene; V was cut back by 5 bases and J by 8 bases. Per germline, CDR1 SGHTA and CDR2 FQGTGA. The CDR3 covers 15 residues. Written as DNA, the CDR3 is TGTGCCAGCAGCACCGGGACTAGCGGGAGCCATGAGCAGTTCTTC. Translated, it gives CASSTGTSGSHEQFF.

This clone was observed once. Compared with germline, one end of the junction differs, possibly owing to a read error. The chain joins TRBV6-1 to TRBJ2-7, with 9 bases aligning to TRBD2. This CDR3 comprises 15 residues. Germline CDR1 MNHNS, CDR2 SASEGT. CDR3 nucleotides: TGTGCCAGCATTCGCCCCGGGACTAGCTCCCACGAGCAGTACTTC. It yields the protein CASIRPGTSSHEQYF.

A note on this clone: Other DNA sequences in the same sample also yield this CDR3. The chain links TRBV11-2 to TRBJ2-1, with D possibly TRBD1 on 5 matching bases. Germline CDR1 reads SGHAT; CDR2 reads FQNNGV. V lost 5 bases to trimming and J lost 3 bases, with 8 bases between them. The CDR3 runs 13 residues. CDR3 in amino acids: CASSLDSYNEQFF. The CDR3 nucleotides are TGTGCCAGCAGCCTTGACAGCTACAATGAGCAGTTCTTC.

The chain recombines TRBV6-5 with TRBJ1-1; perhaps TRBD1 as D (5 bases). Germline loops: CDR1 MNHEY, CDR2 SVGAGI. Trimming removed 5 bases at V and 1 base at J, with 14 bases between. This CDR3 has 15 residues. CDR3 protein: CASSGAEPGNTEAFF. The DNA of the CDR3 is TGTGCCAGCAGTGGGGCAGAGCCAGGGAACACTGAAGCTTTCTTT.

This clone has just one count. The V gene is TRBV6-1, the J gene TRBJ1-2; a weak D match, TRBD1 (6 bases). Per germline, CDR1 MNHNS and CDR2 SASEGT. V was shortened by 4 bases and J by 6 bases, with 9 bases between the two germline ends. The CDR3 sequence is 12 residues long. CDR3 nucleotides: TGTGCCAGCAGTGTACAGGGTAATGGCTACACCTTC. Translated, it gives CASSVQGNGYTF.

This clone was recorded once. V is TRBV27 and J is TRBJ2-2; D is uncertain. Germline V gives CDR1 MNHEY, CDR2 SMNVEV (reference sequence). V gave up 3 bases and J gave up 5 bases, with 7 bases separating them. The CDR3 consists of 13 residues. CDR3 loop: CASSFSGTGELFF. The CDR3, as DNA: TGTGCCAGCAGTTTTAGTGGTACCGGGGAGCTGTTTTTT.

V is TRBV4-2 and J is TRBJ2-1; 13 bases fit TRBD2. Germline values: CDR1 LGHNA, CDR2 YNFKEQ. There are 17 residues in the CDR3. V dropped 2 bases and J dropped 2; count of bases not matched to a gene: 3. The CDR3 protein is CASSQQTSGRPYNEQFF. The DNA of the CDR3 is TGTGCCAGCAGCCAACAGACTAGCGGGAGGCCCTACAATGAGCAGTTCTTC.

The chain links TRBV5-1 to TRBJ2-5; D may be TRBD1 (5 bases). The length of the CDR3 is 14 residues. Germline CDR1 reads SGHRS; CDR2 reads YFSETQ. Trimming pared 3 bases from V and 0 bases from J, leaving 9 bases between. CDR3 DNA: TGCGCCAGCAGCTCCGTCAGGGACCAAGAGACCCAGTACTTC. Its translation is CASSSVRDQETQYF.

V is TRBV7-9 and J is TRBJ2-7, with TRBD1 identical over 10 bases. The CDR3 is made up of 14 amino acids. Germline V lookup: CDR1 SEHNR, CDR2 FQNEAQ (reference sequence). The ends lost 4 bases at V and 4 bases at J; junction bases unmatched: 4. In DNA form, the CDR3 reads TGTGCCAGCAGCTCCCCGGGACAGGGGTACGAGCAGTACTTC. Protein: CASSSPGQGYEQYF.

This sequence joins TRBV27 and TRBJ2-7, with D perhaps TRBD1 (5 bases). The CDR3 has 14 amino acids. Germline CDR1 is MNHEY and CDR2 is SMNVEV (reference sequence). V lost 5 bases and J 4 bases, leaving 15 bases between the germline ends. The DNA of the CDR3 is TGTGCCAGCAGTAACACAGGAGCCGTTTACGAGCAGTACTTC. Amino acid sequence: CASSNTGAVYEQYF.

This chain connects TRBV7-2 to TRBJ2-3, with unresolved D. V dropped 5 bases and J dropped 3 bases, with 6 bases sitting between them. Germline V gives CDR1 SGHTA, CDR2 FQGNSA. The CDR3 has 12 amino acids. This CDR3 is CASSDGTDTQYF. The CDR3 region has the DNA TGTGCCAGCAGCGACGGGACAGATACGCAGTATTTT.

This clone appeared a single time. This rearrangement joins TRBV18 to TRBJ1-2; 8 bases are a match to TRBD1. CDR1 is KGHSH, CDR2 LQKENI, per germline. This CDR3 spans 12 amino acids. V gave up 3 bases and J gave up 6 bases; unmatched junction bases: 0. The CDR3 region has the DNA TGTGCCAGCTCACCGGACAGGGATGGCTACACCTTC. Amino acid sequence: CASSPDRDGYTF.

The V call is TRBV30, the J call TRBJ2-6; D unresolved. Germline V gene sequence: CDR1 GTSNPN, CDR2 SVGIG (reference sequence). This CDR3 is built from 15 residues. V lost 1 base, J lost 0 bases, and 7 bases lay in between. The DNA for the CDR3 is TGTGCCTGGAGTGCATATAGCTCTGGGGCCAACGTCCTGACTTTC. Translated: CAWSAYSSGANVLTF.

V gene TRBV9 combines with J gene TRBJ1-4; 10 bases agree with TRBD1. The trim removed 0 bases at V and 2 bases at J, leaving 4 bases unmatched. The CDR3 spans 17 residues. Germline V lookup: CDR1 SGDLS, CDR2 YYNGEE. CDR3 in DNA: TGTGCCAGCAGCGTAGGACAGGGGGCATTCACTAATGAAAAACTGTTTTTT. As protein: CASSVGQGAFTNEKLFF.

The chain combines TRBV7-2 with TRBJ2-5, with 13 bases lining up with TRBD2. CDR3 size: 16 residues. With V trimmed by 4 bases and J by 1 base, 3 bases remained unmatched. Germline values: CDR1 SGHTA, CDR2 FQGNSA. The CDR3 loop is CASSSTSGRAQETQYF. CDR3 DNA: TGTGCCAGCAGCTCTACTAGCGGGAGGGCCCAAGAGACCCAGTACTTC.

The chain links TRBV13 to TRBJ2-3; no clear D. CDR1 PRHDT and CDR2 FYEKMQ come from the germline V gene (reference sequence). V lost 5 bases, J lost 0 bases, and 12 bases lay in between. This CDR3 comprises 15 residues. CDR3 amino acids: CASSLETTSTDTQYF. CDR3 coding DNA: TGTGCCAGCAGCCTGGAGACCACTAGCACAGATACGCAGTATTTT.

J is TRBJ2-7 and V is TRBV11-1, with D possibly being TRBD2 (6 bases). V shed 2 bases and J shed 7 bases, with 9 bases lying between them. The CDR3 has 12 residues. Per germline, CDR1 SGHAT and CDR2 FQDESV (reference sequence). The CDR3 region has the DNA TGTGCCAGCAGCTTACGAGCGGGTGAGCAGTACTTC. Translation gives CASSLRAGEQYF. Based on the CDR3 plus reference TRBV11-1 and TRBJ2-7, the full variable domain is EAEVAQSPRYKITEKSQAVAFWCDPISGHATLYWYRQILGQGPELLVQFQDESVVDDSQLPKDRFSAERLKGVDSTLKIQPAELGDSAMYLCASSLRAGEQYFGPGTRLTVT.

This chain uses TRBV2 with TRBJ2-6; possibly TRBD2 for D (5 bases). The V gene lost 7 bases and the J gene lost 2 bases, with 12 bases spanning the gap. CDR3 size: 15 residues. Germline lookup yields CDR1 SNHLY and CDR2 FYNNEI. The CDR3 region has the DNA TGTGCCAGCATTACGGAGGCGCCTGGGGCCAACGTCCTGACTTTC. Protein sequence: CASITEAPGANVLTF.

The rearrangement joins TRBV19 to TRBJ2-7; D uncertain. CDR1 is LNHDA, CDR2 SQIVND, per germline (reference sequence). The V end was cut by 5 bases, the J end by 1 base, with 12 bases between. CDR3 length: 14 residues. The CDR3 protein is CASSPDTYSYEQYF. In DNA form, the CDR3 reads TGTGCCAGTAGTCCAGACACCTATTCCTACGAGCAGTACTTC. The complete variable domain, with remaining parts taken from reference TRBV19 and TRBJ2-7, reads DGGITQSPKYLFRKEGQNVTLSCEQNLNHDAMYWYRQDPGQGLRLIYYSQIVNDFQKGDIAEGYSVSREKKESFPLTVTSAQKNPTAFYLCASSPDTYSYEQYFGPGTRLTVT.

CDR3 nucleotides: TGTGCCAGTAGTATTGGGGACAGCTCCTACGAGCAGTACTTC. Its protein product is CASSIGDSSYEQYF. The chain combines TRBV19 with TRBJ2-7, with 7 bases lining up with TRBD1. CDR3 length: 14 amino acids. V was clipped by 3 bases and J by 0 bases; unmatched bases: 2. CDR1 and CDR2 from the germline V gene are LNHDA and SQIVND (reference sequence).

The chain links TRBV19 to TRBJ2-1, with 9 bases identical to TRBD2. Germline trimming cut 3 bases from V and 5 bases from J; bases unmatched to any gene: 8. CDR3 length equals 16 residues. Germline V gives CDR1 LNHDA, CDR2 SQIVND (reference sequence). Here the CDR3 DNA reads TGTGCCAGTAGTATTTTGGCGGGAGGGCCTCACAATGAGCAGTTCTTC. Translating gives CASSILAGGPHNEQFF.

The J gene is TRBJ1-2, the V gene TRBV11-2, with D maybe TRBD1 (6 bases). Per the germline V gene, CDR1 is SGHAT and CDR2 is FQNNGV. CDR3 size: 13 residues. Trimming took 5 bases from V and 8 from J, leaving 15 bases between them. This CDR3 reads CASSPGYREGYTF. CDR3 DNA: TGTGCCAGCAGCCCTGGTTACAGGGAGGGCTACACCTTC.

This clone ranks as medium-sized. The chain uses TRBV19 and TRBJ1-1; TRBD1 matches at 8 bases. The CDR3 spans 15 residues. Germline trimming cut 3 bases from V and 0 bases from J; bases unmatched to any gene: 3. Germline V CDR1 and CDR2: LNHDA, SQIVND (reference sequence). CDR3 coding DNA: TGTGCCAGTAGTATGGGGGACAGGATGAACACTGAAGCTTTCTTT. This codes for CASSMGDRMNTEAFF.

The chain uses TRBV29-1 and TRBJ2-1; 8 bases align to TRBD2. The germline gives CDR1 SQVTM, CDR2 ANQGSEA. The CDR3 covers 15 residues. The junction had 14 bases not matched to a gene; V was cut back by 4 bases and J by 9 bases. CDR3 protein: CSVAPRLAPAGEQFF. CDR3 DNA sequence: TGCAGCGTTGCCCCCCGACTAGCGCCAGCAGGTGAGCAGTTCTTC.

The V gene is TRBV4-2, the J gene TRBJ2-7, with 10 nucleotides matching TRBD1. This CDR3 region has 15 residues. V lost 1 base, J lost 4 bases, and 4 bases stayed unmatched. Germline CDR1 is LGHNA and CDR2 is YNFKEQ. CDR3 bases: TGTGCCAGCAGCCAAGTAGGACAGGGGGATTACGAGCAGTACTTC. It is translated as CASSQVGQGDYEQYF.

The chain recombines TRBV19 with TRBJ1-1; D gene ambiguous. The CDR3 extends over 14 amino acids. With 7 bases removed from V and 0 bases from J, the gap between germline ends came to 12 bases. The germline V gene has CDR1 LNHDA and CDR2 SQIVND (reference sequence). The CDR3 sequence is CASKSGHLNTEAFF. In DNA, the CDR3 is TGTGCCAGTAAGAGTGGGCACCTGAACACTGAAGCTTTCTTT.

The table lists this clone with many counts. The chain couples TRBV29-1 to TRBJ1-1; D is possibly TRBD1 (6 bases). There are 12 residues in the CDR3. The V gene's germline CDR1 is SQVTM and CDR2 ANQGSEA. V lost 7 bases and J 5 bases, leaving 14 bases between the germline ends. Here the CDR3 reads CSATGIGTEAFF. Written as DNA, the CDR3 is TGCAGCGCCACAGGGATCGGGACTGAAGCTTTCTTT.

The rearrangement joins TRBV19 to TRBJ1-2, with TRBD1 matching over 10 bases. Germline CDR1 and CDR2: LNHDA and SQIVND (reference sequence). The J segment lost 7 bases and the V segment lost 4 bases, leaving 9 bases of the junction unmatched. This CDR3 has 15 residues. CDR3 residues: CASSSPGTGASGYTF. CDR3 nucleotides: TGTGCCAGTAGTAGCCCTGGGACAGGGGCAAGTGGCTACACCTTC. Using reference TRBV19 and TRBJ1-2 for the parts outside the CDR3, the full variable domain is DGGITQSPKYLFRKEGQNVTLSCEQNLNHDAMYWYRQDPGQGLRLIYYSQIVNDFQKGDIAEGYSVSREKKESFPLTVTSAQKNPTAFYLCASSSPGTGASGYTFGSGTRLTVV.

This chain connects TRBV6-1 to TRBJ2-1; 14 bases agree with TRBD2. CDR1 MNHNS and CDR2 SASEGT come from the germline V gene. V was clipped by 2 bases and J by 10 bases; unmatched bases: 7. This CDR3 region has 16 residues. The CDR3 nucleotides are TGTGCCAGCAGTGAACCGGGACTAGCGGGAGCTGAAGAGCAGTTCTTC. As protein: CASSEPGLAGAEEQFF.

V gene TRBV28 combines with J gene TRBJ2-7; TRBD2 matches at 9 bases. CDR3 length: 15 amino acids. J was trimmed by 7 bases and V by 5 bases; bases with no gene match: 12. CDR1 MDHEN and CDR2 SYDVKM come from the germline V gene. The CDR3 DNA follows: TGTGCCAGCAGTCTAGTAAGCGGGAGGATAGGGGAGCAGTACTTC. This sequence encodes CASSLVSGRIGEQYF.